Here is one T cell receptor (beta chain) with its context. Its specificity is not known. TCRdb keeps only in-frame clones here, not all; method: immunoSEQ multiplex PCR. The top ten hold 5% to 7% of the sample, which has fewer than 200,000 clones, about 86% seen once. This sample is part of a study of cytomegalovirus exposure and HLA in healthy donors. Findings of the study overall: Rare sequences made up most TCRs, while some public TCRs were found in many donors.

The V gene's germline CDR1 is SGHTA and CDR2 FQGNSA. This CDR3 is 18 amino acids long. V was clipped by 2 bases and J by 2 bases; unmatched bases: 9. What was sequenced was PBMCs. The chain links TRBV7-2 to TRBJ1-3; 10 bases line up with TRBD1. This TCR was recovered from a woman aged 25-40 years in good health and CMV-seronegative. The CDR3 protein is CASSLTRTGTGAGNTIYF. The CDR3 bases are TGTGCCAGCAGCTTAACTAGGACCGGGACAGGGGCTGGAAACACCATATATTTT. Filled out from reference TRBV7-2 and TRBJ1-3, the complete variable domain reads GAGVSQSPSNKVTEKGKDVELRCDPISGHTALYWYRQSLGQGLEFLIYFQGNSAPDKSGLPSDRFSAERTGGSVSTLTIQRTQQEDSAVYLCASSLTRTGTGAGNTIYFGEGSWLTVV.